This TCR beta chain was sequenced during a study of beta chain features in type 1 diabetes. This clone was recorded a few times. Its antigen is currently unknown. Notes on the study in general: Any HLA effect on TCRB rearrangement was left unresolved by small sub-analyses. Among patients with Type 1 diabetes, TCRB CDR3s were moderately but significantly shorter in every one of the four CD4+ subsets.

The sequenced template was cDNA made from the entire isolated RNA. Sequenced by immunoSEQ multiplex PCR; TCRdb stores in-frame clones only, minus some. The repertoire consists of around 600,000 clones, with around 11% occurring once and the leading ten covering more than 0.1%. V was clipped by 3 bases and J by 1 base, with 19 bases between them. The germline gives CDR1 SGHRS, CDR2 YFSETQ. The CDR3 is 18 residues long. The sequence derives from a young man with type 1 diabetes. The chain is built from TRBV5-1 and TRBJ2-2; tentatively, D is TRBD1 (5 bases). Material: naive CD4+ T cells from blood. The CDR3 spells CASSSLNTGWENTGELFF. In DNA form, the CDR3 reads TGCGCCAGCAGCTCGCTTAATACAGGTTGGGAGAACACCGGGGAGCTGTTTTTT.